The subject of this entry is one T cell receptor beta chain. Germline V lookup: CDR1 SNHLY, CDR2 FYNNEI. The CDR3 is 13 residues long. The V gene end was trimmed by 9 bases and the J gene end by 3 bases; junction bases not matched to a gene: 7. Profiling relied on immunoSEQ multiplex PCR, and the TCRdb table lists in-frame clones only, not all of them. The table shows about 180,000 clones, with nearly 90% occurring only once. These data come from a study of blood T cell repertoires in COVID-19. What was sequenced was peripheral blood. The chain carries TRBV2 and TRBJ2-5, with TRBD1 identical over 7 bases. The TCR was taken from a man younger than 30 who had recovered from COVID-19. The CDR3 region is CASDSQGKETQYF. In nucleotides, the CDR3 is TGTGCCAGTGACTCACAGGGGAAAGAGACCCAGTACTTC.